The rows below give T cell receptor beta chains drawn from one sample of a study of T cell responses to AZD1222 COVID-19 vaccine. The method was immunoSEQ multiplex PCR; TCRdb's version includes in-frame clones alone and lacks a portion of them. Of 80,000 to 100,000 clones listed, roughly nine tenths are singletons. The sample here was peripheral blood, taken 28 days after the second AZD1222 dose. These receptors were taken from an adult who received the AZD1222 COVID-19 vaccine. Each CDR3 is given with its conserved first and last residue. A D gene is named only where the DNA matches it firmly. Size is omitted from some rows. Given values are once, few, many or a class for expanded clones.

d_call	v_call	clone_size	j_call	cdr3_nt	cdr3_aa
TRBD1	TRBV7-7	.	TRBJ1-3	TGTGCTAGCAGCTCAAGCCCGACAGGGGGAATAAACACCATATATTTT	CASSSSPTGGINTIYF
.	TRBV3-1/TRBV3-2	.	TRBJ1-4	TGTGCCAGCAGCCAAATACAGGGTACTAATGAAAAACTGTTTTTT	CASSQIQGTNEKLFF
TRBD2	TRBV3-1/TRBV3-2	.	TRBJ2-3	TGTGCCAGCAGCGGGACTAGCGGGGGGGAATCGGATACGCAGTATTTT	CASSGTSGGESDTQYF
.	TRBV3-1/TRBV3-2	.	TRBJ2-3	TGTGCCAGCAGCCTTGGACAAGCGCAGTATTTT	CASSLGQAQYF
.	TRBV10-2	.	TRBJ1-2	.	CASSSSGQTNYGYTF
.	TRBV7-6	.	TRBJ1-1	TGTGCCAGCAGCAACCGTTGGGGTGAAGCTTTCTTT	CASSNRWGEAFF
.	TRBV7-8	.	TRBJ2-1	TGTGCCAGCAGCTTGTGGCCCCTGACGTACTCCTACAATGAGCAGTTCTTC	CASSLWPLTYSYNEQFF
.	TRBV10-2	.	TRBJ1-2	TGCGCCAGCAGTGTAGGGGGGAGGAGCTATGGCTACACCTTC	CASSVGGRSYGYTF
TRBD1	TRBV6-5	.	TRBJ1-1	TGTGCCAGCAGTTATTCAGGGGGGAACACTGAAGCTTTCTTT	CASSYSGGNTEAFF
.	TRBV2	.	TRBJ2-7	TGTGCCAGCAGTACCGCCGTCCGGGTAACAAACTACGAGCAGTACTTC	CASSTAVRVTNYEQYF
.	TRBV29-1	once	TRBJ2-7	TGCAGCGTCCACGACATCACCTACGAGCAGTACTTC	CSVHDITYEQYF
TRBD2	TRBV5-1	.	TRBJ2-5	TGCGCCAGCAGCCCCGGACTAGGCCAAGAGACCCAGTACTTC	CASSPGLGQETQYF
.	TRBV6-1	.	TRBJ1-1	TGTGCCAGCAGTCCACGGACCGGAAACACTGAAGCTTTCTTT	CASSPRTGNTEAFF
TRBD1	TRBV19	.	TRBJ2-5	TGTGCCAGTAGTATGGACAGGGAAGAGACCCAGTACTTC	CASSMDREETQYF
.	TRBV30	.	TRBJ1-2	TGTGCCTGGAGTGTATTTCGGGACTATGGCTACACCTTC	CAWSVFRDYGYTF
.	TRBV2	.	TRBJ1-4	TGTGCCAGCAGTAAAATCACGGGGGCGGGTGAAAAACTGTTTTTT	CASSKITGAGEKLFF
TRBD2	TRBV9	.	TRBJ2-1	TGTGCCAGCAGCGAGGGGAGCGGGAGTGCCTACAATGAGCAGTTCTTC	CASSEGSGSAYNEQFF
.	TRBV6-2/TRBV6-3	.	TRBJ2-7	TGTGCCAGCAGCCAAGAACGGGGGCCATCCTACGAGCAGTACTTC	CASSQERGPSYEQYF